A single sample gave rise to the 18 T cell receptor beta chains below, sequenced in a study of beta chain features in type 1 diabetes. Every bit of the isolated RNA underwent reverse transcription, so sequencing read expressed TCRB transcripts. TCRdb keeps only in-frame clones here, not all; method: immunoSEQ multiplex PCR. The sample records about 410,000 clones, approximately 15% being singletons. The sequenced material came from naive CD4+ T cells from blood. The source of these receptors is a man in his thirties or forties in good health.

V is TRBV15 and J is TRBJ1-4, with 7 bases aligning to TRBD1. CDR1 and CDR2 (germline): LNHNV, YYDKDF (reference sequence). V gave up 0 bases and J gave up 6 bases; unmatched junction bases: 4. CDR3 length: 15 residues. Written as DNA, the CDR3 is TGTGCCACCAGCAGAGAGGGACAGCCATATGAAAAACTGTTTTTT. Protein sequence: CATSREGQPYEKLFF. The full variable domain, with the rest looked up from reference TRBV15 and TRBJ1-4, is DAMVIQNPRYQVTQFGKPVTLSCSQTLNHNVMYWYQQKSSQAPKLLFHYYDKDFNNEADTPDNFQSRRPNTSFCFLDIRSPGLGDTAMYLCATSREGQPYEKLFFGSGTQLSVL.

The V and J genes are TRBV11-3 and TRBJ2-3, with 8 bases identical to TRBD2. The trim removed 4 bases at V and 0 bases at J, leaving 12 bases unmatched. In germline, CDR1 is SGHNT, CDR2 YENEEA. The CDR3 runs 18 residues. CDR3 nucleotides: TGTGCCAGCAGCTATAAATTAAGCGGGAGAGCAAGCACAGATACGCAGTATTTT. Encoded protein: CASSYKLSGRASTDTQYF.

V is TRBV4-1 and J is TRBJ1-5; D gene unclear. Germline CDR1 reads MGHRA; CDR2 reads YSYEKL. Trimming left V 0 bases short and J 5 bases short, with 5 bases between. This CDR3 is built from 13 residues. The DNA for the CDR3 is TGCGCCAGCAGCCAAGATCGCGATCAGCCCCAGCATTTT. This encodes CASSQDRDQPQHF.

The V and J genes are TRBV5-4 and TRBJ2-7, with D maybe TRBD1 (6 bases). The CDR3 extends over 14 amino acids. V dropped 3 bases and J dropped 3 bases, with 13 bases sitting between them. Germline V gives CDR1 SGHNT, CDR2 YYREEE (reference sequence). The CDR3 nucleotides read TGTGCCAGCAGCTCGCAGACAGGTGGCTACGAGCAGTACTTC. This gives the protein CASSSQTGGYEQYF.

This clone has just a few counts. The J gene is TRBJ2-5, the V gene TRBV6-1; D remains ambiguous. This CDR3 spans 13 amino acids. V lost 1 base, J lost 5 bases, and 8 bases lay in between. Looked up from germline, CDR1 is MNHNS and CDR2 is SASEGT. CDR3 coding DNA: TGTGCCAGCAGTGAAGGTTTTGTGGAGACCCAGTACTTC. Translation: CASSEGFVETQYF.

This clone was seen a few times. The rearrangement joins TRBV29-1 to TRBJ2-2, with TRBD2 matching over 16 bases. Germline loops: CDR1 SQVTM, CDR2 ANQGSEA. The J segment lost 6 bases and the V segment lost 6 bases, leaving 10 bases of the junction unmatched. The CDR3 is made up of 17 amino acids. The CDR3 bases are TGCAGCGTCAAACCGGGACTAGCGGGAGGGCCCTCCGGGGAGCTGTTTTTT. Amino acids: CSVKPGLAGGPSGELFF.

The rearrangement uses TRBV10-3 and TRBJ2-7; D is perhaps TRBD2 (5 bases). Germline lookup yields CDR1 ENHRY and CDR2 SYGVKD. The V gene lost 4 bases and the J gene lost 4 bases, with 11 bases spanning the gap. The CDR3 is made up of 13 amino acids. CDR3 in DNA: TGTGCCATCAGTGGTGAGGGCCGTTACGAGCAGTACGTC. Its protein is CAISGEGRYEQYV.

The chain recombines TRBV2 with TRBJ2-1, with a tentative D call TRBD1 (5 bases). The germline V and J ends were trimmed by 0 bases and 12 bases, with 18 bases remaining between them. There are 15 residues in the CDR3. Germline assignment: CDR1 SNHLY and CDR2 FYNNEI. In DNA form, the CDR3 reads TGTGCCAGCAGTGAAGCGCTTCCCGGACATTTGGGGCAGTTCTTC. As protein: CASSEALPGHLGQFF.

The chain employs TRBV4-3 and TRBJ2-2; D gene unclear. In germline, CDR1 is LGHNA, CDR2 YSLEER. Trimming cost V 0 bases and J 7 bases, with 12 bases left between them. The length of the CDR3 is 15 residues. The CDR3 DNA follows: TGCGCCAGCAGCCAAGATCGCATGGTTCACGGGGAGCTGTTTTTT. It is translated as CASSQDRMVHGELFF.

This clone was observed a few times. Other DNA sequences in this sample translate to the same CDR3. Here the CDR3 reads CASSSTDTQYF. As DNA, the CDR3 is TGTGCCAGCTCATCGACAGATACGCAGTATTTT. The genes are TRBV18 and TRBJ2-3, with D hard to call. Germline V CDR1 and CDR2: KGHSH, LQKENI. V was trimmed by 5 bases and J by 3 bases, leaving 3 bases between them. The CDR3 is made up of 11 amino acids.

This clone occurred a few times. This sequence joins TRBV2 and TRBJ2-7; D perhaps matches TRBD1 (5 bases). CDR1 is SNHLY, CDR2 FYNNEI, per germline. The CDR3 loop spans 13 amino acids. V lost 4 bases, J lost 3 bases, and 10 bases lay in between. The CDR3 DNA follows: TGTGCCAGCAGTGCGCGGACAAACTACGAGCAGTACTTC. Protein sequence: CASSARTNYEQYF.

The rearrangement joins TRBV7-9 to TRBJ2-3, with 10 bases that match TRBD2. This CDR3 spans 16 amino acids. Unmatched junction bases numbered 5, after V lost 5 bases and J lost 0 bases. Germline loops: CDR1 SEHNR, CDR2 FQNEAQ (reference sequence). The CDR3 DNA reads as TGTGCCAGCAGCATCCTAGCGGGAGTCAGCACAGATACGCAGTATTTT. It encodes CASSILAGVSTDTQYF.

The V call is TRBV9, the J call TRBJ2-1; 7 bases map to TRBD2. The CDR3 length is 15 residues. The V gene end was trimmed by 0 bases and the J gene end by 4 bases; junction bases not matched to a gene: 4. The germline V gene encodes CDR1 SGDLS and CDR2 YYNGEE. The CDR3 DNA sequence: TGTGCCAGCAGCGTAGGGACTAGGCTATACAATGAGCAGTTCTTC. It translates to CASSVGTRLYNEQFF.

This clone has a handful of counts. The chain is built from TRBV6-1 and TRBJ2-3, with 8 bases matching TRBD2. The CDR3 has 14 residues. Trimming removed 7 bases from V and 1 base from J; junction bases left unmatched: 4. Germline CDR1 is MNHNS and CDR2 is SASEGT. In DNA, the CDR3 is TGTGCCAGCATTCCGCGGGGGGGCACAGATACGCAGTATTTT. The encoded protein is CASIPRGGTDTQYF.

The chain couples TRBV20-1 to TRBJ2-7; D may be TRBD1 or TRBD2 (6 bases each). The CDR3 loop spans 11 amino acids. Germline V lookup: CDR1 DFQATT, CDR2 SNEGSKA (reference sequence). Trimming removed 5 bases at V and 5 bases at J, with 10 bases between. The CDR3 sequence: CSAAGEDEQYF. The CDR3 coding sequence is TGCAGTGCTGCAGGGGAGGACGAGCAGTACTTC.

This clone was picked up a small number of times. The V gene is TRBV7-6, the J gene TRBJ2-4; D call uncertain. The CDR3 runs to 14 residues. Germline V lookup: CDR1 SGHVS, CDR2 FNYEAQ. Trimming stripped 6 bases from V and 0 bases from J, with 9 bases between. CDR3 residues: CASRPLGAKNIQYF. CDR3 coding DNA: TGTGCCAGCAGGCCACTCGGAGCCAAAAACATTCAGTACTTC.

This clone showed up just a few times. The V gene is TRBV5-1, the J gene TRBJ2-1; D may be TRBD1 (6 bases). The CDR3 has 14 amino acids. Germline V gives CDR1 SGHRS, CDR2 YFSETQ. Trimming stripped 4 bases from V and 6 bases from J, with 14 bases between. The CDR3 loop is CASSLNTGPNEQFF. As DNA, the CDR3 is TGCGCCAGCAGCCTCAATACAGGGCCCAATGAGCAGTTCTTC.

This clone has more than one count but fewer than ten. The chain carries TRBV13 and TRBJ2-1; 15 bases are shared with TRBD2. The CDR3 consists of 16 residues. Germline CDR1 PRHDT, CDR2 FYEKMQ (reference sequence). V lost 5 bases to trimming and J lost 4 bases; unmatched junction nucleotides: 3. The CDR3 loop reads CASSRGLAGGYNEQFF. CDR3 nucleotide sequence: TGTGCCAGCAGCCGGGGACTAGCGGGAGGATACAATGAGCAGTTCTTC.